The present entry profiles one T cell receptor beta chain with its context. Unmatched junction bases numbered 6, after V lost 5 bases and J lost 1 base. Germline V lookup: CDR1 SGHAT, CDR2 FQDESV (reference sequence). The length of the CDR3 is 15 residues. Original processing notes: Amplification from reference gene primers served as the basis for estimated nucleated cell counts. The protocol was immunoSEQ multiplex PCR, while the TCRdb copy is restricted to in-frame clones and leaves out a portion. From that table come the V and J calls and clone size; the DNA was used to work out D and trimming. The sample consists of hundreds of thousands of clones, approximately 92% of them appearing once. These data belong to a study of blood T cell repertoires in COVID-19. Living in 24 US areas, the participants were between roughly 18 and 95 years of age. Participant-reported clinical history was the basis for cohort assignment.

The genes are TRBV11-1 and TRBJ2-7; 9 nucleotides align to TRBD1. The source of this sequence is a woman younger than 35 who had recovered from COVID-19. Sequencing used PBMCs or T cells enriched from blood (not recorded which). CDR3 nucleotide sequence: TGTGCCAGCAGCGTGGGACAGGGAGTTTCCTACGAGCAGTACTTC. Translated, it gives CASSVGQGVSYEQYF.